This entry concerns a single T cell receptor (beta chain). The target of this receptor is not known. Per-nucleotide qualities are absent, and no much larger clonotype sits a single base away. A cohort of about 27 patients with locally advanced or metastatic urothelial carcinoma, treated at Memorial Sloan Kettering on a trial protocol, was included. Peripheral blood mononuclear cells were collected from each patient pretreatment and during treatment, giving between 1 and 8 total time points per patient. The Qiagen DNeasy Blood extraction kit was used to purify genomic DNA from total PBMCs and tumor samples. Collected pretreatment and during treatment, PBMCs were isolated and stored as previously described. Each PCR received spiked-in synthetic TCR analog templates so that absolute template abundance could be estimated from read counts. TCRbeta CDR3 regions were amplified from genomic DNA with bias-controlled V and J gene primers using the immunoSEQ assay. Sequencing of rearranged TCRbeta segments was done at approximately 20X coverage. The original pipeline was this. Sequencing errors were corrected by clustering and CDR3s were annotated against IMGT to assign V, D and J genes. Downstream analyses used only productive TCRbeta rearrangements, leaving out any out-of-frame or stop-codon sequences. Clonality was computed as one minus Shannon entropy normalized by the log of the number of unique productive sequences. Clones differing between time points or between blood and tumor were identified by Fisher's exact test with Benjamini-Hochberg correction at adjusted p below 0.01. The source is immuneACCESS, and TCRdb retained only in-frame sequences with V and J called. Part of the clones is not carried over; for the studies checked, unresolved V genes explain less than half of this, and the remainder is unexplained. The V and J calls and the clone size are those of that table, but D and trimming were determined from the DNA. Recorded for this sample are some 22,000 clones; roughly 90% of them occurred a single time. About 16% of the sample is taken by the ten largest.

The data were taken from a study of PD-L1 blockade in urothelial cancer (dated by TCRdb to 2016 to 2017). Describing the broader study: All patients started therapy in about 2014 and received atezolizumab 1,200 mg intravenously every 3 weeks. Twenty-nine patients had pretreatment blood TCR-seq, some 25 had at least one posttreatment blood collection, and some 25 had tumor TCR-seq. Blood samples were analyzed 3 weeks after the start of treatment (second dose) and 6 weeks after the start of treatment. The study was an exploratory multi-omic analysis of somatic, immune and clinical correlates of response to PD-L1 blockade with atezolizumab in urothelial cancer. In the same patients, pretreatment tumors underwent whole exome sequencing and RNA sequencing in addition to TCR sequencing. About 90% of the roughly 29 patients were identified as males with urothelial cancer of bladder origin, and a prior smoking history was reported by 18 of 29 patients. Durable clinical benefit was achieved by nine patients but not by the remaining 20. Pretreatment tumor samples, along with matched peripheral blood collected serially before and after atezolizumab treatment, underwent TCR sequencing. Durable clinical benefit was defined as progression-free survival longer than 6 months, and TCR features were also tested against progression-free and overall survival. An ECOG performance status of 0 or 1 was recorded for the patients, and 0 to 3 prior chemotherapy regimens had been received by the patients. Blood samples gave median yields of around 140,000 T cells and tens of thousands of unique TCRs, along with a median clonality of 0.080.

From cysteine to phenylalanine, the CDR3 is 16 amino acids long. Only the CDR3 DNA stays, 48 bases, in frame from base 1. Germline trimming: 5 bases from V, 5 bases from J; junction bases outside gene matches: 12. Reading the germline V gene gives CDR1 SGDLS and CDR2 YYNGEE. Study-wide findings and limitations: Improved progression-free and overall survival was found to be associated with pretreatment peripheral blood TCR clonality below the median. Because of the small sample size (n ≈ 31) and the many exploratory analyses performed, the results are intended to be regarded as hypothesis-generating. Among patients with durable benefit, tumor-associated TCR clones showed greater expansion in peripheral blood 3 weeks after treatment started (n ≈ 20, p = 0.022).

The clonotype was recovered from an older woman with urothelial cancer. This chain joins TRBV9 to TRBJ2-1; the central 8 bases match TRBD2. The source was PBMCs, collected around atezolizumab (anti-PD-L1) treatment. The nucleotide sequence reads as follows: TGTGCCAGCAGTTTGAAAGGGGCGGGGGGTGACAATGAGCAGTTCTTC. This is translated as CASSLKGAGGDNEQFF.